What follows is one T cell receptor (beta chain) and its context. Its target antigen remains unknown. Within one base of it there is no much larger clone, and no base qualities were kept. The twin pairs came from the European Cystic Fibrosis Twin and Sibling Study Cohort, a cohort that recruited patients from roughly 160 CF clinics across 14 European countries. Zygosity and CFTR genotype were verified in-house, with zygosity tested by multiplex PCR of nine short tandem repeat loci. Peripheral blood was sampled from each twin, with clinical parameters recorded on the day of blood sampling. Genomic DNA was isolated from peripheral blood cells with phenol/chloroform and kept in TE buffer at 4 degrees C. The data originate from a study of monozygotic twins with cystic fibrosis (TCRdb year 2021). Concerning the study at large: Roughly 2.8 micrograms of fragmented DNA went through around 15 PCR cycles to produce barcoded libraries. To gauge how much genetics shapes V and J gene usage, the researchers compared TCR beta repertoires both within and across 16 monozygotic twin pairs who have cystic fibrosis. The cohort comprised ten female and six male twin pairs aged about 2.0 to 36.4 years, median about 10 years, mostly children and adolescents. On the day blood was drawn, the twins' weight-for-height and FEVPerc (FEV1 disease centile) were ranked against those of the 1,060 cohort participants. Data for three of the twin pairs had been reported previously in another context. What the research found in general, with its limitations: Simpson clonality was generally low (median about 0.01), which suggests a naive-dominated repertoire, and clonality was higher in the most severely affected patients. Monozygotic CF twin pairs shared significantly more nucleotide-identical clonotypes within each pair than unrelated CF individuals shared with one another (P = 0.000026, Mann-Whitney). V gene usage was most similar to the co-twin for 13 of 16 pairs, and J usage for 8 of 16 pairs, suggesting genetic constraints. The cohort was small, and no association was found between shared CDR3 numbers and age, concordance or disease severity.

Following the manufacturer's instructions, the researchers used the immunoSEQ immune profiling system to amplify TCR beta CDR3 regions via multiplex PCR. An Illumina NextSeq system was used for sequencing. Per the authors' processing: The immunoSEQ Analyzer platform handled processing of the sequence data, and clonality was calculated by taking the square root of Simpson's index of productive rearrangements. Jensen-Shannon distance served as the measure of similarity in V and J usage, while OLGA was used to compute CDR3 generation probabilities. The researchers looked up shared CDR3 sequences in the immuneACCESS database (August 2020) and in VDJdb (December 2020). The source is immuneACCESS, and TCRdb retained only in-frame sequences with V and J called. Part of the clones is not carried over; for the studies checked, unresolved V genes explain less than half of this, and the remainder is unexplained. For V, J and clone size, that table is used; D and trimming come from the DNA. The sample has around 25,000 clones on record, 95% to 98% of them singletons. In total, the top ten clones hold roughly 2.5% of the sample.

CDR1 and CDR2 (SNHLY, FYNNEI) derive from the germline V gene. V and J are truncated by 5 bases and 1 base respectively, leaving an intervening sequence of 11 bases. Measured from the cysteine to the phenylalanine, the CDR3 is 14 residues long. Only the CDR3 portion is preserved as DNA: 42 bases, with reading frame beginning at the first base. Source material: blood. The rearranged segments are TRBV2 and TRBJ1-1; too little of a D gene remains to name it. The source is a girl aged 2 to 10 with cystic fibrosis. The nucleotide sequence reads TGTGCCAGCAGTTTGGGTAAAGCGAACACTGAAGCTTTCTTT. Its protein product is CASSLGKANTEAFF.